The 32 T cell receptor beta chains below all came from one sample that was sequenced in a study of cytomegalovirus exposure and HLA in healthy donors. Primers included in the PCR were 60 Vbeta and 13 Jbeta primers. Measured with immunoSEQ multiplex PCR; TCRdb has only the in-frame clones, and not every one. This sample contains around 100,000 clones. The sample was PBMCs. These receptor sequences come from a man in his thirties or forties in good health and CMV-seronegative.

The chain has TRBV4-3 and TRBJ2-3; 8 nucleotides match TRBD2. The CDR3 has 16 residues. Trimming took 1 base from V and 0 from J; bases not matched to a gene: 3. Germline V gives CDR1 LGHNA, CDR2 YSLEER. The CDR3, as DNA: TGCGCCAGCAGCCAAGCGGGGGGGCATAGCACAGATACGCAGTATTTT. This translates into CASSQAGGHSTDTQYF.

The rearrangement links TRBV11-2 to TRBJ1-2; D is perhaps TRBD1 (5 bases). The germline V gene has CDR1 SGHAT and CDR2 FQNNGV. This CDR3 has 15 amino acids. Trimming pared 0 bases from V and 2 bases from J, leaving 10 bases between. The DNA of the CDR3 is TGTGCCAGCAGCTTAGAGGGGGGAACAAACTATGGCTACACCTTC. Protein product: CASSLEGGTNYGYTF.

The J gene is TRBJ2-1, the V gene TRBV10-3, with 8 bases aligning to TRBD2. Germline V gives CDR1 ENHRY, CDR2 SYGVKD. With V trimmed by 2 bases and J by 3 bases, 3 bases remained unmatched. The CDR3 contains 15 residues. In DNA, the CDR3 is TGTGCCATCAGTGAGCAGCGGGGGTACTACAATGAGCAGTTCTTC. This sequence encodes CAISEQRGYYNEQFF.

The chain recombines TRBV11-3 with TRBJ2-2; 8 nucleotides align to TRBD1. The germline gives CDR1 SGHNT, CDR2 YENEEA. The CDR3 is made up of 15 amino acids. V lost 6 bases, J lost 6 bases, and 9 bases stayed unmatched. The CDR3 loop reads CASRPGQGFAGELFF. The CDR3 region has the DNA TGTGCCAGCAGACCTGGACAGGGTTTCGCCGGGGAGCTGTTTTTT. The full variable domain, with the rest looked up from reference TRBV11-3 and TRBJ2-2, is EAGVVQSPRYKIIEKKQPVAFWCNPISGHNTLYWYLQNLGQGPELLIRYENEEAVDDSQLPKDRFSAERLKGVDSTLKIQPAELGDSAVYLCASRPGQGFAGELFFGEGSRLTVL.

This chain connects TRBV18 to TRBJ1-5; TRBD1 is a possible D gene (6 bases). The germline CDR1 and CDR2 sequences are KGHSH and LQKENI. Trimming removed 2 bases at V and 8 bases at J, with 16 bases between. The CDR3 length is 15 residues. The CDR3 spells CASSPGGAGAKPQHF. The CDR3 bases are TGTGCCAGCTCACCAGGGGGGGCGGGGGCGAAGCCCCAGCATTTT.

The V gene is TRBV21-1, the J gene TRBJ1-2. TRBV21-1 corresponds to a pseudogene. This CDR3 spans 16 amino acids. In DNA form, the CDR3 reads TGTGCCAGCAGCCCCAAGTGCCGGTTCCGAGGCTATGGCTACACCTTC. It is translated as CASSPKCRFRGYGYTF.

The rearrangement links TRBV9 to TRBJ2-3, with 8 bases that match TRBD2. The trim removed 3 bases at V and 4 bases at J, leaving 7 bases unmatched. CDR3 length equals 15 residues. Germline loops: CDR1 SGDLS, CDR2 YYNGEE. The CDR3 spells CASSESGGGSDTQYF. CDR3 nucleotide sequence: TGTGCCAGCAGCGAAAGCGGGGGAGGGTCAGATACGCAGTATTTT.

The chain couples TRBV6-6 to TRBJ2-1, with 11 bases that match TRBD1. V was pared by 5 bases and J by 4 bases, with 7 bases of the junction left unmatched. The CDR3 extends over 16 amino acids. Germline V lookup: CDR1 MNHNY, CDR2 SVGAGI (reference sequence). CDR3 loop: CASSPRGTGGYNEQFF. As DNA, the CDR3 is TGTGCCAGCAGTCCGCGTGGGACAGGGGGGTACAATGAGCAGTTCTTC.

The chain recombines TRBV28 with TRBJ1-5; D possibly corresponds to TRBD1 (5 bases). CDR1 is MDHEN and CDR2 is SYDVKM in the germline V gene. Trimming cost V 5 bases and J 7 bases, with 18 bases left between them. The CDR3 length is 15 residues. The CDR3 DNA reads as TGTGCCAGCAGTGGCGGAGGGGTCAGATACCAGCCCCAGCATTTT. Residues: CASSGGGVRYQPQHF. The full variable domain, completed using reference TRBV28 and TRBJ1-5, is DVKVTQSSRYLVKRTGEKVFLECVQDMDHENMFWYRQDPGLGLRLIYFSYDVKMKEKGDIPEGYSVSREKKERFSLILESASTNQTSMYLCASSGGGVRYQPQHFGDGTRLSIL.

The rearrangement links TRBV7-9 to TRBJ2-7, with D tentatively TRBD2 (5 bases). V was pared by 6 bases and J by 3 bases, with 15 bases between. Looked up from germline, CDR1 is SEHNR and CDR2 is FQNEAQ (reference sequence). The CDR3 runs to 14 residues. The CDR3 loop is CASRSERTRYEQYF. The CDR3 region has the DNA TGTGCCAGCAGATCGGAGCGGACCCGCTACGAGCAGTACTTC.

The CDR3 region is CASSFMAGQGTYEQYF. The CDR3 nucleotides read TGCGCCAGCAGCTTTATGGCGGGACAGGGGACCTACGAGCAGTACTTC. The chain couples TRBV5-1 to TRBJ2-7; 10 bases are a match to TRBD1. The trim removed 2 bases at V and 2 bases at J, leaving 7 bases unmatched. The CDR3 has 16 amino acids. CDR1 is SGHRS and CDR2 is YFSETQ in the germline V gene.

The chain carries TRBV6-5 and TRBJ1-3; TRBD1 matches at 8 bases. This CDR3 comprises 14 residues. In germline, CDR1 is MNHEY, CDR2 SVGAGI. With V trimmed by 6 bases and J by 7 bases, 8 bases remained unmatched. CDR3 coding DNA: TGTGCCAGCAGCCCAGGGGGCTCAAAGAACACCATATATTTT. Its translation is CASSPGGSKNTIYF.

The chain has TRBV5-5 and TRBJ2-1; D is possibly TRBD1 (6 bases). The CDR3 is made up of 16 amino acids. Germline CDR1 is SGHKS and CDR2 is YYEKEE (reference sequence). V lost 4 bases, J lost 2 bases, and 16 bases lay in between. CDR3 sequence reads: CASSRAGTTTYNEQFF. DNA for the CDR3: TGTGCCAGCAGCCGAGCCGGGACAACGACCTACAATGAGCAGTTCTTC.

For this clone: One end of the junction is discordant with germline, which a read error may explain. The chain joins TRBV5-1 to TRBJ2-1; TRBD1 aligns across 8 bases. CDR3 size: 13 residues. Germline CDR1 reads SGHRS; CDR2 reads YFSETQ. The CDR3 bases are TGCGCCAGCAGCGGAGACAGGGGCTGGCCCCACATCTTC. As protein: CASSGDRGWPHIF. The full variable domain, rest sourced from reference TRBV5-1 and TRBJ2-1, is KAGVTQTPRYLIKTRGQQVTLSCSPISGHRSVSWYQQTPGQGLQFLFEYFSETQRNKGNFPGRFSGRQFSNSRSEMNVSTLELGDSALYLCASSGDRGWPHIFGPGTRLTVL.

The chain joins TRBV15 to TRBJ2-5, with TRBD2 identical over 9 bases. V was clipped by 5 bases and J by 5 bases; unmatched bases: 3. Germline lookup yields CDR1 LNHNV and CDR2 YYDKDF (reference sequence). CDR3 length equals 13 residues. The DNA for the CDR3 is TGTGCCACCAGCGCAGGACTAGCGGAGACCCAGTACTTC. The encoded protein is CATSAGLAETQYF.

CDR3 amino acids: CASSPRSGVNTGELFF. The CDR3 bases are TGTGCCAGCTCACCACGATCGGGGGTGAACACCGGGGAGCTGTTTTTT. This chain links TRBV18 with TRBJ2-2; TRBD2 is a possible D gene (6 bases). The CDR3 runs 16 residues. Germline V gene data show CDR1 as KGHSH and CDR2 as LQKENI. V lost 1 base and J 1 base, leaving 10 bases between the germline ends.

The V gene is TRBV2, the J gene TRBJ2-3, with D tentatively TRBD2 (6 bases). Germline loops: CDR1 SNHLY, CDR2 FYNNEI. V was clipped by 3 bases and J by 6 bases, with 13 bases between them. The CDR3 covers 14 residues. The CDR3 DNA sequence: TGTGCCAGCAGTGAGTTACTAGCTTGGGATACGCAGTATTTT. The encoded protein is CASSELLAWDTQYF.

J is TRBJ1-3 and V is TRBV19, with D uncertain. Deletions cut 2 bases from V and 0 bases from J, with 5 bases between. The CDR3 has 14 amino acids. Germline CDR1 is LNHDA and CDR2 is SQIVND (reference sequence). For the CDR3, the DNA is TGTGCCAGTAGTATACCAGTCTCTGGAAACACCATATATTTT. It encodes CASSIPVSGNTIYF.

This chain connects TRBV7-6 to TRBJ2-2; D not certain. CDR1 is SGHVS and CDR2 is FNYEAQ in the germline V gene. V was shortened by 5 bases and J by 1 base, with 8 bases between the two germline ends. This CDR3 region has 14 residues. The CDR3, as DNA: TGTGCCAGCAGCAAAGACTGGAACACCGGGGAGCTGTTTTTT. Amino acid sequence: CASSKDWNTGELFF.

The chain carries TRBV18 and TRBJ2-7; D is possibly TRBD1 (5 bases). The CDR3 length is 15 residues. Trimming cost V 4 bases and J 0 bases, with 13 bases left between them. CDR1 and CDR2 (germline): KGHSH, LQKENI. The CDR3 loop reads CASSLSDSFSYEQYF. The CDR3 DNA is TGTGCCAGCTCACTCTCTGACAGTTTCTCCTACGAGCAGTACTTC.

The V call is TRBV5-6, the J call TRBJ2-6, with D possibly being TRBD1 (5 bases). Trimming pared 4 bases from V and 2 bases from J, leaving 13 bases between. The CDR3 totals 16 residues. Germline assignment: CDR1 SGHDT and CDR2 YYEEEE. The CDR3 coding sequence is TGTGCCAGCAGCCTCGCCAGGGTGGCTGGGGCCAACGTCCTGACTTTC. Amino acid sequence: CASSLARVAGANVLTF.

The rearrangement links TRBV27 to TRBJ1-5; TRBD1 agrees at 9 bases. Germline CDR1 is MNHEY and CDR2 is SMNVEV (reference sequence). This CDR3 has 17 residues. Trimming at V came to 0 bases and at J to 7 bases, leaving 10 bases not matched to a gene. CDR3 in DNA: TGTGCCAGCAGTTTATCGGGACAGGGACGAGGAAAACAGCCCCAGCATTTT. It yields the protein CASSLSGQGRGKQPQHF.

The J gene is TRBJ2-2, the V gene TRBV11-2, with a tentative D call TRBD2 (7 bases). Looked up from germline, CDR1 is SGHAT and CDR2 is FQNNGV. V lost 3 bases, J lost 5 bases, and 13 bases lay in between. The CDR3 totals 15 residues. CDR3 loop: CASSFLGGQTGELFF. CDR3 bases: TGTGCCAGCAGCTTCTTGGGGGGGCAAACCGGGGAGCTGTTTTTT.

The chain recombines TRBV5-6 with TRBJ1-6, with a weak D call TRBD1 (5 bases). The CDR3 sequence is 14 residues long. Germline CDR1 SGHDT, CDR2 YYEEEE. V was cut by 4 bases and J by 8 bases, with 13 bases left in between. CDR3 nucleotide sequence: TGTGCCAGCAGCACCCCCCGGGGGGATTCACCCCTCCACTTT. Encoded protein: CASSTPRGDSPLHF. The entire variable domain, with the rest obtained from reference TRBV5-6 and TRBJ1-6, is as follows: DAGVTQSPTHLIKTRGQQVTLRCSPKSGHDTVSWYQQALGQGPQFIFQYYEEEERQRGNFPDRFSGHQFPNYSSELNVNALLLGDSALYLCASSTPRGDSPLHFGNGTRLTVT.

The chain uses TRBV9 and TRBJ2-3, with 12 bases matching TRBD2. J gave up 2 bases and V 3 bases, and 10 bases lay outside the gene matches. The CDR3 consists of 18 residues. Germline CDR1 and CDR2: SGDLS and YYNGEE. The CDR3 loop reads CASSARGTSGGFTDTQYF. CDR3 DNA sequence: TGTGCCAGCAGCGCTAGAGGAACTAGCGGGGGGTTCACAGATACGCAGTATTTT.

The gene calls are TRBV7-9 and TRBJ2-3; 8 nucleotides agree with TRBD2. CDR1 and CDR2 (germline): SEHNR, FQNEAQ (reference sequence). CDR3 size: 17 residues. J gave up 3 bases and V 1 base, and 9 bases lay outside the gene matches. The CDR3 DNA follows: TGTGCCAGCAGCTTAGTAGTTAGCGGGGAGAATACAGATACGCAGTATTTT. It codes for CASSLVVSGENTDTQYF.

The chain employs TRBV7-9 and TRBJ2-3, with 8 nucleotides matching TRBD2. J lost 0 bases, V lost 4 bases, and 12 bases had no gene match. CDR1 SEHNR and CDR2 FQNEAQ come from the germline V gene (reference sequence). The CDR3 loop spans 18 amino acids. The CDR3 sequence: CASSSTRGLGISTDTQYF. The DNA for the CDR3 is TGTGCCAGCAGCTCTACCAGGGGACTAGGGATAAGCACAGATACGCAGTATTTT.

The chain combines TRBV4-1 with TRBJ1-1, with 8 positions matching TRBD1. In germline, CDR1 is MGHRA, CDR2 YSYEKL. The V and J ends lost 10 bases and 2 bases, in that order; junction bases with no gene match: 3. This CDR3 spans 12 amino acids. The CDR3 is CATGQGNTEAFF. As DNA, the CDR3 is TGCGCCACCGGACAGGGAAACACTGAAGCTTTCTTT.

The gene calls are TRBV2 and TRBJ2-7, with 10 bases aligning to TRBD2. The CDR3 has 15 amino acids. The V gene end was trimmed by 6 bases and the J gene end by 0 bases; junction bases not matched to a gene: 5. From germline, CDR1 is SNHLY and CDR2 FYNNEI. CDR3 DNA: TGTGCCAGCAGCTCAACTAGCGGGGTCTCCTACGAGCAGTACTTC. Translation: CASSSTSGVSYEQYF.

The V call is TRBV18, the J call TRBJ1-1, with D possibly matching TRBD1 (6 bases). CDR3 length: 14 amino acids. The ends were cut back, 3 bases at V and 1 base at J, with 9 bases in the middle. Germline CDR1 KGHSH, CDR2 LQKENI. The CDR3 nucleotides read TGTGCCAGCTCACCCCCACAGGGGAACACTGAAGCTTTCTTT. Encoded protein: CASSPPQGNTEAFF.

V is TRBV27 and J is TRBJ1-2; TRBD1 matches at 8 bases. The V gene end was trimmed by 4 bases and the J gene end by 3 bases; junction bases not matched to a gene: 13. The CDR3 covers 17 residues. Germline-derived CDR1 and CDR2 are MNHEY and SMNVEV (reference sequence). DNA for the CDR3: TGTGCCAGCAGTTCCAACCAAAACAGGGGGATTGACTATGGCTACACCTTC. It codes for CASSSNQNRGIDYGYTF.

This rearrangement joins TRBV7-9 to TRBJ2-1; tentatively, D is TRBD2 (5 bases). Germline-derived CDR1 and CDR2 are SEHNR and FQNEAQ (reference sequence). This CDR3 region has 15 residues. V lost 5 bases, J lost 8 bases, and 19 bases lay in between. The CDR3 loop is CASSHSTGVLYEQFF. The CDR3, as DNA: TGTGCCAGCAGCCATTCGACCGGGGTCCTCTATGAGCAGTTCTTC.